This T cell receptor beta chain was sequenced for a study of T cells in localized non-small cell lung cancer. Concerning this clone itself: The antigen remains undetermined.

Germline loops: CDR1 SGHRS, CDR2 YFSETQ. The CDR3 is 17 amino acids. V shed 3 bases, J shed 6 bases, and the junction held 9 bases outside the gene matches. Produced via immunoSEQ multiplex PCR; TCRdb's table is partial and in-frame only. The profile shows tens of thousands of clones, more than 90% of them singletons. General study points: Investigators sequenced only a single tumor region, leaving heterogeneity possible. There was an association of higher blood T cell density with longer overall survival.

This material consisted of peripheral blood, taken before any cancer treatment. The chain is built from TRBV5-1 and TRBJ2-1; 13 bases align to TRBD2. This clonotype was sampled from an older female donor with stage I lung adenocarcinoma. CDR3 sequence: CASSSLTSGGRSNEQFF. The CDR3 DNA sequence: TGCGCCAGCAGCTCGTTGACTAGCGGGGGGCGTTCCAATGAGCAGTTCTTC. The full variable domain, rest sourced from reference TRBV5-1 and TRBJ2-1, is KAGVTQTPRYLIKTRGQQVTLSCSPISGHRSVSWYQQTPGQGLQFLFEYFSETQRNKGNFPGRFSGRQFSNSRSEMNVSTLELGDSALYLCASSSLTSGGRSNEQFFGPGTRLTVL.